Listed below are T cell receptor beta chains from one sample, sequenced in a study of shared clonotypes between healthy human individuals. Sequencing used immunoSEQ multiplex PCR; TCRdb keeps in-frame clones, though not all of them. The sample has more than 90,000 clones, roughly 69% seen once. The specimen sequenced was memory CD8+ T cells sorted from blood. These TCRs come from a man aged 25 to 40 in good health. Both conserved end residues are trimmed from each CDR3. A D gene is named only where the DNA matches it firmly.

NA,TRBV5-1,TRBJ1-4,ASSQQASMKLF
TRBD2,TRBV28,TRBJ2-7,ASALAGGSYEQY
TRBD1,TRBV29-1,TRBJ2-6,SVEPQQGLAGANVLT
TRBD1,TRBV10-3,TRBJ1-2,AISERGQGSYGYT
TRBD2,TRBV5-1,TRBJ2-1,ASSLVGPSGHEQF
TRBD2,TRBV9,TRBJ2-7,ASSAGTSGSYEQY
TRBD2,TRBV10-3,TRBJ2-2,AISEGLAGVGNTGELF
NA,TRBV2,TRBJ2-1,ASSLNTYNEQF
TRBD2,TRBV7-2,TRBJ2-1,ASRTSVNNEQF
NA,TRBV7-9,TRBJ1-3,ASSKGGVGNTIY
TRBD2,TRBV28,TRBJ2-3,ASSSWTSGSYDTQY
NA,TRBV28,TRBJ2-3,ASSLPAGSTDTQY
NA,TRBV28,TRBJ2-7,ASTSGTAYEQY
TRBD1,TRBV19,TRBJ1-5,ASSIGTGGWSNQPQH
TRBD2,TRBV6-5,TRBJ2-7,ASSRGLAAYEQY
NA,TRBV11-2,TRBJ2-7,ASSLGRAGEGAHEQY
NA,TRBV9,TRBJ2-2,ASSPPAAEQNTGELF
TRBD2,TRBV5-1,TRBJ2-1,ASSLEGLAGDYNEQF